This TCR beta chain was obtained from a study of T cell repertoires in aging, cancer and after chemotherapy. Concerning this clonotype itself: The target antigen is unknown.

Germline V gene data show CDR1 as KGHSH and CDR2 as LQKENI. V was pared by 0 bases and J by 2 bases, with 7 bases of the junction left unmatched. The CDR3 is 17 residues long. Peripheral blood genomic DNA, not sorted cells or RNA, was the template. Rearranged V-D-J TRB sequences were amplified with a mixed TRB-A/B primer pool. TCRdb recomputed calls from the multiplex PCR reads with MiXCR, one row per CDR3 protein. The table includes 15,000 to 20,000 distinct CDR3 sequences, around 38% detected once. General observations from the study: In cancer patients, declining TCR diversity with age involved lost richness and lost evenness.

The sequenced material came from blood. The rearrangement links TRBV18 to TRBJ2-1, with 7 bases identical to TRBD2. This clonotype was sampled from a human donor with a solid tumor. For the CDR3, the DNA is TGTGCCAGCTCACCACCGTTGGGGGGGGTCACCTACAATGAGCAGTTCTTC. It codes for CASSPPLGGVTYNEQFF.